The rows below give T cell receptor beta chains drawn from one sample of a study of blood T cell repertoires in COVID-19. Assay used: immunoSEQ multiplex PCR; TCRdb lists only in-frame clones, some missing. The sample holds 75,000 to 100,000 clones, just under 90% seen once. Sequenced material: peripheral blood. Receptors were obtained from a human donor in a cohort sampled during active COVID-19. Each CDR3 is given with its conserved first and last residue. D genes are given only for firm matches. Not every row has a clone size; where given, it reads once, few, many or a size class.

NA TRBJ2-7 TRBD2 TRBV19 CASSIERGAYEQYF TGTGCCAGTAGTATCGAGCGGGGGGCCTACGAGCAGTACTTC
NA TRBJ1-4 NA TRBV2 CASIARVREEKLFF TGTGCCAGCATCGCAAGGGTGAGGGAGGAAAAACTGTTTTTT
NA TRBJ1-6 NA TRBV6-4 CASSLEGDNSPLHF TGTGCCAGCAGCTTAGAGGGTGATAATTCACCCCTCCACTTT
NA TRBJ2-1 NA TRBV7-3 CASSLSGFRNYNEQFF TGTGCCAGCAGCTTAAGCGGGTTTAGAAACTACAATGAGCAGTTCTTC
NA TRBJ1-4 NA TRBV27 CASSFGRGAEKLFF TGTGCCAGCAGTTTTGGCAGGGGAGCTGAAAAACTGTTTTTT
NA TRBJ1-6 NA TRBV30 CAWADSSSLFGTLHF TGTGCCTGGGCGGACAGTTCCTCCCTTTTCGGAACCCTCCACTTT
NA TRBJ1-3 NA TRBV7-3 CASRNRANGNTIYF TGTGCCAGCAGGAACAGGGCGAATGGAAACACCATATATTTT
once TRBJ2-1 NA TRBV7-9 CASSFSGVSYNEQFF TGTGCCAGCAGCTTCTCAGGGGTTTCCTACAATGAGCAGTTCTTC
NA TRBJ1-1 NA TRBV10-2 CASSWPGVTEAFF TGCGCCAGCAGTTGGCCAGGGGTTACTGAAGCTTTCTTT
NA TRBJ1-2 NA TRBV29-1 CSAGVDYGYTF TGCAGCGCCGGGGTGGACTATGGCTACACCTTC
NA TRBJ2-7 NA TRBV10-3 CAISDSYEQYF TGTGCCATCAGTGACAGTTACGAGCAGTACTTC
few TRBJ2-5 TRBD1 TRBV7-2 CASSPRTGLQETQYF TGTGCCAGCAGCCCTCGGACAGGGTTGCAAGAGACCCAGTACTTC
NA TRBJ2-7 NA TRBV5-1 CASSLDQGIDEQYF TGCGCCAGCAGCTTGGATCAGGGGATCGACGAGCAGTACTTC
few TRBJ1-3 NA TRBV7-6 CASSFGVAGGRSGNTIYF TGTGCCAGCAGCTTCGGGGTAGCCGGTGGGCGCTCTGGAAACACCATATATTTT
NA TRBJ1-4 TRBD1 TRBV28 CASSSWDRADEKLFF TGTGCCAGCAGTTCCTGGGACAGGGCAGATGAAAAACTGTTTTTT
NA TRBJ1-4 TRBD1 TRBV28 CASTQVSRGLVNEKLFF TGTGCCAGCACCCAAGTCAGCAGGGGGTTGGTTAATGAAAAACTGTTTTTT
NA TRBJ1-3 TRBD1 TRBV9 CASSVGDSLRSGNTIYF TGTGCCAGCAGCGTAGGGGACAGTCTCCGCTCTGGAAACACCATATATTTT
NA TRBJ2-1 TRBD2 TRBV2 CASSEGVGLAAVSYNEQFF TGTGCCAGCAGTGAAGGGGTGGGACTAGCGGCAGTCTCCTACAATGAGCAGTTCTTC
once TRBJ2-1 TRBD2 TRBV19 CASSILGEGGNEQFF TGTGCCAGTAGTATATTGGGGGAGGGTGGGAATGAGCAGTTCTTC
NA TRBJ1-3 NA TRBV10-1 CASSSDRLISGNTIYF TGCGCCAGCAGTTCGGACAGACTGATCTCTGGAAACACCATATATTTT
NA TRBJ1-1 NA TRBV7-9 CASTPPAAGWSEAFF TGTGCCAGCACCCCCCCCGCGGCAGGGTGGTCGGAAGCTTTCTTT
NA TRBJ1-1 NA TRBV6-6 CASSYQNPGKAFF TGTGCCAGCAGTTACCAAAACCCGGGGAAAGCTTTCTTT
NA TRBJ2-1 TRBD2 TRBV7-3 CASSFSGGSYNEQFF TGTGCCAGCAGCTTCTCGGGAGGGTCCTACAATGAGCAGTTCTTC
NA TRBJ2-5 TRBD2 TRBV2 CASGTSGRLWETQYF TGTGCCAGCGGGACTAGCGGGAGGTTATGGGAGACCCAGTACTTC
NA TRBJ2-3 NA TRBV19 CATQTGGGQYF TGTGCCACGCAGACCGGAGGAGGGCAGTATTTT
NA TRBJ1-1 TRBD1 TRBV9 CASSVGTGFTEAFF TGTGCCAGCAGCGTCGGGACAGGGTTCACTGAAGCTTTCTTT
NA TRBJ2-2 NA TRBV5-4 CASSLEDLAAGELFF TGTGCCAGCAGCTTGGAGGATCTAGCCGCCGGGGAGCTGTTTTTT
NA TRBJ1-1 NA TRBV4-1 CASSQVYTGKNTEAFF TGCGCCAGCAGCCAAGTTTACACAGGGAAGAACACTGAAGCTTTCTTT